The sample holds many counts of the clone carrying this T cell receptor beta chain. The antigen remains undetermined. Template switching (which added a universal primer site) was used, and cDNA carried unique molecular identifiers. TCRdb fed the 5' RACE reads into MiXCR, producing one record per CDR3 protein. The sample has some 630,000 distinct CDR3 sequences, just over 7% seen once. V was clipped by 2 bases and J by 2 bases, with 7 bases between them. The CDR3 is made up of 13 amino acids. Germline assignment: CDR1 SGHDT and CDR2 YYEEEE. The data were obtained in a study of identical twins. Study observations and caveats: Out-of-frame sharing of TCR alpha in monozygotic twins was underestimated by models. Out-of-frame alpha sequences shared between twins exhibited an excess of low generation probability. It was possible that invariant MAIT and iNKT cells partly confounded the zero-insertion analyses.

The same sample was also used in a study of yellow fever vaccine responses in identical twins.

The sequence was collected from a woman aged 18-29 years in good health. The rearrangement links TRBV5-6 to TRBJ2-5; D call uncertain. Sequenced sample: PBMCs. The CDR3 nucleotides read TGTGCCAGCAGCTTTACGGAACAAGAGACCCAGTACTTC. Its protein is CASSFTEQETQYF.